This TCR beta chain was identified in a study of CD8+ T cells in alopecia areata. The CDR3 covers 12 residues. Germline loops: CDR1 MDHEN, CDR2 SYDVKM. The V gene end was trimmed by 6 bases and the J gene end by 12 bases; junction bases not matched to a gene: 10. Extracted RNA was reverse transcribed into cDNA, the sequencing template. Sequencing was performed with immunoSEQ multiplex PCR; in TCRdb, only in-frame clones are kept and a portion is missing. The sample consists of about 180,000 clones, 45% to 60% of them appearing once. Treatment here: oral pan-JAK inhibitor, 5-10 mg twice daily. A note on this clone: Its cognate antigen is unknown.

Broader study findings: In scalp and blood, many expanded lesional clones persisted during tofacitinib. Patients shared TCRs less clearly than mice did, possibly owing to HLA.

Sample: CD8+ T cells sorted from blood, taken at roughly week 52, from a patient treated with tofacitinib. The chain joins TRBV28 to TRBJ1-1; TRBD1 aligns across 7 bases. The receptor was isolated from a human donor with alopecia areata. This CDR3 is CASSNDRAFSFF. CDR3 sequence (DNA): TGTGCCAGCAGCAACGACAGGGCGTTCTCTTTCTTT.